The 24 T cell receptor beta chains below all came from one sample that was sequenced in a study of OX40 agonist ivuxolimab in advanced cancers. Generated by immunoSEQ multiplex PCR, the TCRdb table keeps only in-frame clones and is missing some. The sample has some 39,000 clones, roughly 77% seen once. This specimen was CD4+ or CD8+ T cells sorted from blood, taken in a trial of the OX40 agonist ivuxolimab. These receptors originate from an adult with an advanced solid tumor such as melanoma, head and neck, liver or kidney cancer.

V and J are TRBV5-4 and TRBJ2-3; no clear D. The V gene lost 0 bases and the J gene lost 3 bases, with 14 bases spanning the gap. The CDR3 runs 16 residues. Per germline, CDR1 SGHNT and CDR2 YYREEE (reference sequence). As DNA, the CDR3 is TGTGCCAGCAGCTTGGAGGCCAGGATAAGGACAGATACGCAGTATTTT. Translating gives CASSLEARIRTDTQYF.

The J gene is TRBJ2-3, the V gene TRBV27; 7 nucleotides match TRBD1. V trimming: 5 bases; J trimming: 4 bases; junction bases outside the gene matches: 3. This CDR3 spans 13 amino acids. Germline V gene sequence: CDR1 MNHEY, CDR2 SMNVEV (reference sequence). The CDR3 sequence is CASSRQGADTQYF. DNA for the CDR3: TGTGCCAGCAGTAGACAGGGAGCAGATACGCAGTATTTT.

This clone was seen only a few times. The rearrangement links TRBV27 to TRBJ2-7; D tentatively fits TRBD1 or TRBD2 (5 bases each). The germline V and J ends were trimmed by 3 bases and 7 bases, with 13 bases remaining between them. The CDR3 loop spans 13 amino acids. Germline-derived CDR1 and CDR2 are MNHEY and SMNVEV (reference sequence). The CDR3 region has the DNA TGTGCCAGCAGTTTGGAGACAGCGGCAGAGCAGTACTTC. Protein: CASSLETAAEQYF.

Written as DNA, the CDR3 is TGTGCCAGCAGTGTCCGAGTCACAGATACGCAGTATTTT. This translates into CASSVRVTDTQYF. V is TRBV25-1 and J is TRBJ2-3, with D hard to call. V lost 4 bases and J 2 bases, leaving 7 bases between the germline ends. CDR3 length: 13 amino acids. Germline lookup yields CDR1 MGHDK and CDR2 SYGVNS.

In its sample, this clone ranks as medium-sized. The rearrangement joins TRBV14 to TRBJ2-7; D gene uncertain. Germline CDR1 and CDR2: SGHDN and FVKESK. The CDR3 runs 13 residues. The V and J ends lost 2 bases and 7 bases respectively, with 12 bases between them. The CDR3 reads CASSQQVRSEQYV. Here the CDR3 DNA reads TGTGCCAGCAGCCAACAGGTCCGGAGTGAGCAGTACGTC.

The gene calls are TRBV5-1 and TRBJ1-1; 9 bases align to TRBD1. V shed 6 bases and J 6 bases; nucleotides not matched to a gene: 9. The CDR3 runs 14 residues. The V gene's germline CDR1 is SGHRS and CDR2 YFSETQ. Here the CDR3 DNA reads TGCGCCAGCACCGCTGACAGGGGGATCGCTGAAGCTTTCTTT. It translates to CASTADRGIAEAFF.

This rearrangement joins TRBV7-2 to TRBJ2-3; 9 nucleotides match TRBD2. The CDR3 extends over 16 amino acids. J gave up 4 bases and V 0 bases, and 5 bases lay outside the gene matches. The germline V gene encodes CDR1 SGHTA and CDR2 FQGNSA. As DNA, the CDR3 is TGTGCCAGCAGCTTAGCGGCTAGCGGGACGGCAGATACGCAGTATTTT. Translation: CASSLAASGTADTQYF.

A few counts support this clone. The chain has TRBV19 and TRBJ2-7, with a possible D match to TRBD2 (5 bases). From germline, CDR1 is LNHDA and CDR2 SQIVND (reference sequence). The V end lost 5 bases, the J end lost 3 bases, and 14 bases lay between the germline ends. The CDR3 has 14 amino acids. DNA for the CDR3: TGTGCCAGTAGTCGCTCGTTTGCGGGCTACGAGCAGTACTTC. Translation: CASSRSFAGYEQYF.

This clone was observed a few times. The chain's CDR3 is CASSVSGREQYV. CDR3 DNA: TGTGCCAGCAGTGTCTCAGGGCGCGAGCAGTACGTC. This rearrangement joins TRBV2 to TRBJ2-7, with TRBD1 as a possible D gene (5 bases). The germline V gene has CDR1 SNHLY and CDR2 FYNNEI. The CDR3 length is 12 residues. V was shortened by 4 bases and J by 6 bases, with 10 bases between the two germline ends.

J is TRBJ2-3 and V is TRBV28; tentatively, D is TRBD2 (7 bases). The length of the CDR3 is 18 residues. The germline CDR1 and CDR2 sequences are MDHEN and SYDVKM. Trimming removed 4 bases at V and 4 bases at J, with 24 bases between. CDR3 loop: CASSSPWGGLAAADTQYF. The CDR3 region has the DNA TGTGCCAGCAGTTCCCCCTGGGGGGGGCTAGCGGCGGCAGATACGCAGTATTTT.

V gene TRBV19 combines with J gene TRBJ2-3; D uncertain. Trimming took 4 bases from V and 2 from J, leaving 1 base between them. Germline assignment: CDR1 LNHDA and CDR2 SQIVND (reference sequence). The CDR3 has 11 residues. The CDR3 nucleotides are TGTGCCAGTAGTACCACAGATACGCAGTATTTT. It yields the protein CASSTTDTQYF.

V is TRBV14 and J is TRBJ1-1, with D perhaps TRBD1 (5 bases). The CDR3 has 16 amino acids. Germline lookup yields CDR1 SGHDN and CDR2 FVKESK. Trimming cost V 5 bases and J 4 bases, with 20 bases left between them. The CDR3 sequence: CASSSLSGSSLTEAFF. In DNA form, the CDR3 reads TGTGCCAGCAGCTCTCTCTCAGGGTCCTCGCTCACTGAAGCTTTCTTT.

The chain joins TRBV6-5 to TRBJ1-2; D might be TRBD1 (6 bases). V lost 1 base, J lost 8 bases, and 14 bases lay in between. Germline CDR1 MNHEY, CDR2 SVGAGI. The CDR3 has 14 amino acids. The CDR3 here is CASSYFSGVSGYTF. The CDR3 DNA is TGTGCCAGCAGTTACTTTTCAGGGGTGAGCGGCTACACCTTC.

This clone was seen only once. The chain recombines TRBV21-1 with TRBJ2-7; the table names TRBD1, a call not compared with the DNA. TRBV21-1 is labeled a pseudogene. The CDR3 totals 19 residues. The CDR3 is CASSKGPGQGEFPPREQYV. The DNA for the CDR3 is TGTGCCAGCAGCAAAGGGCCGGGACAGGGGGAATTTCCTCCCCGGGAGCAGTACGTC.

The chain uses TRBV7-9 and TRBJ2-3; D is perhaps TRBD1 (5 bases). V shed 5 bases and J shed 4 bases, with 10 bases lying between them. In germline, CDR1 is SEHNR, CDR2 FQNEAQ (reference sequence). The CDR3 sequence is 13 residues long. The CDR3 nucleotides read TGTGCCAGCAGCGTGCAGGGTCCAGATACGCAGTATTTT. Residues: CASSVQGPDTQYF.

This clone came up once. J is TRBJ2-7 and V is TRBV11-3; 10 bases are shared with TRBD1. V gave up 1 base and J gave up 1 base; unmatched junction bases: 1. Germline CDR1 SGHNT, CDR2 YENEEA. CDR3 length equals 15 residues. The CDR3 reads CASSLGQGASYEQYF. As DNA, the CDR3 is TGTGCCAGCAGCTTAGGACAGGGGGCGTCCTACGAGCAGTACTTC.

V is TRBV18 and J is TRBJ2-6; D is ambiguous. The length of the CDR3 is 17 residues. The V end lost 2 bases, the J end lost 4 bases, and 15 bases lay between the germline ends. Germline V gene data show CDR1 as KGHSH and CDR2 as LQKENI. The CDR3 DNA follows: TGTGCCAGCTCACCATCGTCTAGGGTCCGAGGGGCCAACGTCCTGACTTTC. Translating it yields CASSPSSRVRGANVLTF.

V gene TRBV11-3 combines with J gene TRBJ2-4, with D perhaps TRBD2 (5 bases). CDR1 and CDR2 (germline): SGHNT, YENEEA. With 4 bases removed from V and 7 bases from J, the gap between germline ends came to 11 bases. The CDR3 extends over 13 amino acids. The CDR3 spells CASSSGSGNIQYF. CDR3 coding DNA: TGTGCCAGCAGCTCGGGGTCCGGCAACATTCAGTACTTC.

This clone appeared once. The J gene is TRBJ2-7, the V gene TRBV4-2; no firm D call. The CDR3 is 13 residues long. Germline-derived CDR1 and CDR2 are LGHNA and YNFKEQ. V lost 0 bases and J 3 bases, leaving 6 bases between the germline ends. The CDR3 is CASSQDKRYEQYF. The CDR3 DNA reads TGTGCCAGCAGCCAAGATAAGCGCTACGAGCAGTACTTC.

This clone was seen a handful of times. The chain joins TRBV25-1 to TRBJ2-7; D uncertain. Germline CDR1 MGHDK, CDR2 SYGVNS. CDR3 length: 11 amino acids. Trimming left V 7 bases short and J 3 bases short, with 7 bases between. CDR3 region: CASKENYEQYF. The CDR3 DNA reads TGTGCCAGCAAGGAAAACTACGAGCAGTACTTC.

This chain uses TRBV18 with TRBJ2-1, with 9 bases lining up with TRBD2. CDR1 is KGHSH, CDR2 LQKENI, per germline. The CDR3 sequence is 17 residues long. The V and J ends lost 2 bases and 7 bases, in that order; junction bases with no gene match: 12. CDR3 residues: CASSPMNSGTSRNEQFF. The CDR3 nucleotides read TGTGCCAGCTCACCAATGAACTCCGGGACTAGCAGGAATGAGCAGTTCTTC.

This clone was picked up a small number of times. The CDR3 sequence: CASSLGERETTV. CDR3 in DNA: TGTGCCAGCAGCTTAGGCGAGCGGGAGACCACGGTC. V and J are TRBV7-9 and TRBJ2-7; 8 bases fit TRBD2. The CDR3 totals 12 residues. From germline, CDR1 is SEHNR and CDR2 FQNEAQ (reference sequence).

V is TRBV16 and J is TRBJ2-1; D call uncertain. The CDR3 contains 14 residues. Between the trimmed V and J ends, which lost 0 bases and 4 bases, there was a span of 7 bases. Germline CDR1 is KGHSY and CDR2 is FQNENV. Here the CDR3 reads CASSQSRSYNEQFF. The CDR3 nucleotides read TGTGCCAGCAGCCAATCTAGGAGTTACAATGAGCAGTTCTTC.

This chain links TRBV7-3 with TRBJ2-1; weak D call: TRBD2 (6 bases). In germline, CDR1 is SGHTA, CDR2 FQGTGA. CDR3 length equals 15 residues. Trimming removed 5 bases from V and 5 bases from J, with 16 bases in between. CDR3 nucleotide sequence: TGTGCCAGCAGCCGCAACACCGGGAGAAACAATGAGCAGTTCTTC. Amino acid sequence: CASSRNTGRNNEQFF.